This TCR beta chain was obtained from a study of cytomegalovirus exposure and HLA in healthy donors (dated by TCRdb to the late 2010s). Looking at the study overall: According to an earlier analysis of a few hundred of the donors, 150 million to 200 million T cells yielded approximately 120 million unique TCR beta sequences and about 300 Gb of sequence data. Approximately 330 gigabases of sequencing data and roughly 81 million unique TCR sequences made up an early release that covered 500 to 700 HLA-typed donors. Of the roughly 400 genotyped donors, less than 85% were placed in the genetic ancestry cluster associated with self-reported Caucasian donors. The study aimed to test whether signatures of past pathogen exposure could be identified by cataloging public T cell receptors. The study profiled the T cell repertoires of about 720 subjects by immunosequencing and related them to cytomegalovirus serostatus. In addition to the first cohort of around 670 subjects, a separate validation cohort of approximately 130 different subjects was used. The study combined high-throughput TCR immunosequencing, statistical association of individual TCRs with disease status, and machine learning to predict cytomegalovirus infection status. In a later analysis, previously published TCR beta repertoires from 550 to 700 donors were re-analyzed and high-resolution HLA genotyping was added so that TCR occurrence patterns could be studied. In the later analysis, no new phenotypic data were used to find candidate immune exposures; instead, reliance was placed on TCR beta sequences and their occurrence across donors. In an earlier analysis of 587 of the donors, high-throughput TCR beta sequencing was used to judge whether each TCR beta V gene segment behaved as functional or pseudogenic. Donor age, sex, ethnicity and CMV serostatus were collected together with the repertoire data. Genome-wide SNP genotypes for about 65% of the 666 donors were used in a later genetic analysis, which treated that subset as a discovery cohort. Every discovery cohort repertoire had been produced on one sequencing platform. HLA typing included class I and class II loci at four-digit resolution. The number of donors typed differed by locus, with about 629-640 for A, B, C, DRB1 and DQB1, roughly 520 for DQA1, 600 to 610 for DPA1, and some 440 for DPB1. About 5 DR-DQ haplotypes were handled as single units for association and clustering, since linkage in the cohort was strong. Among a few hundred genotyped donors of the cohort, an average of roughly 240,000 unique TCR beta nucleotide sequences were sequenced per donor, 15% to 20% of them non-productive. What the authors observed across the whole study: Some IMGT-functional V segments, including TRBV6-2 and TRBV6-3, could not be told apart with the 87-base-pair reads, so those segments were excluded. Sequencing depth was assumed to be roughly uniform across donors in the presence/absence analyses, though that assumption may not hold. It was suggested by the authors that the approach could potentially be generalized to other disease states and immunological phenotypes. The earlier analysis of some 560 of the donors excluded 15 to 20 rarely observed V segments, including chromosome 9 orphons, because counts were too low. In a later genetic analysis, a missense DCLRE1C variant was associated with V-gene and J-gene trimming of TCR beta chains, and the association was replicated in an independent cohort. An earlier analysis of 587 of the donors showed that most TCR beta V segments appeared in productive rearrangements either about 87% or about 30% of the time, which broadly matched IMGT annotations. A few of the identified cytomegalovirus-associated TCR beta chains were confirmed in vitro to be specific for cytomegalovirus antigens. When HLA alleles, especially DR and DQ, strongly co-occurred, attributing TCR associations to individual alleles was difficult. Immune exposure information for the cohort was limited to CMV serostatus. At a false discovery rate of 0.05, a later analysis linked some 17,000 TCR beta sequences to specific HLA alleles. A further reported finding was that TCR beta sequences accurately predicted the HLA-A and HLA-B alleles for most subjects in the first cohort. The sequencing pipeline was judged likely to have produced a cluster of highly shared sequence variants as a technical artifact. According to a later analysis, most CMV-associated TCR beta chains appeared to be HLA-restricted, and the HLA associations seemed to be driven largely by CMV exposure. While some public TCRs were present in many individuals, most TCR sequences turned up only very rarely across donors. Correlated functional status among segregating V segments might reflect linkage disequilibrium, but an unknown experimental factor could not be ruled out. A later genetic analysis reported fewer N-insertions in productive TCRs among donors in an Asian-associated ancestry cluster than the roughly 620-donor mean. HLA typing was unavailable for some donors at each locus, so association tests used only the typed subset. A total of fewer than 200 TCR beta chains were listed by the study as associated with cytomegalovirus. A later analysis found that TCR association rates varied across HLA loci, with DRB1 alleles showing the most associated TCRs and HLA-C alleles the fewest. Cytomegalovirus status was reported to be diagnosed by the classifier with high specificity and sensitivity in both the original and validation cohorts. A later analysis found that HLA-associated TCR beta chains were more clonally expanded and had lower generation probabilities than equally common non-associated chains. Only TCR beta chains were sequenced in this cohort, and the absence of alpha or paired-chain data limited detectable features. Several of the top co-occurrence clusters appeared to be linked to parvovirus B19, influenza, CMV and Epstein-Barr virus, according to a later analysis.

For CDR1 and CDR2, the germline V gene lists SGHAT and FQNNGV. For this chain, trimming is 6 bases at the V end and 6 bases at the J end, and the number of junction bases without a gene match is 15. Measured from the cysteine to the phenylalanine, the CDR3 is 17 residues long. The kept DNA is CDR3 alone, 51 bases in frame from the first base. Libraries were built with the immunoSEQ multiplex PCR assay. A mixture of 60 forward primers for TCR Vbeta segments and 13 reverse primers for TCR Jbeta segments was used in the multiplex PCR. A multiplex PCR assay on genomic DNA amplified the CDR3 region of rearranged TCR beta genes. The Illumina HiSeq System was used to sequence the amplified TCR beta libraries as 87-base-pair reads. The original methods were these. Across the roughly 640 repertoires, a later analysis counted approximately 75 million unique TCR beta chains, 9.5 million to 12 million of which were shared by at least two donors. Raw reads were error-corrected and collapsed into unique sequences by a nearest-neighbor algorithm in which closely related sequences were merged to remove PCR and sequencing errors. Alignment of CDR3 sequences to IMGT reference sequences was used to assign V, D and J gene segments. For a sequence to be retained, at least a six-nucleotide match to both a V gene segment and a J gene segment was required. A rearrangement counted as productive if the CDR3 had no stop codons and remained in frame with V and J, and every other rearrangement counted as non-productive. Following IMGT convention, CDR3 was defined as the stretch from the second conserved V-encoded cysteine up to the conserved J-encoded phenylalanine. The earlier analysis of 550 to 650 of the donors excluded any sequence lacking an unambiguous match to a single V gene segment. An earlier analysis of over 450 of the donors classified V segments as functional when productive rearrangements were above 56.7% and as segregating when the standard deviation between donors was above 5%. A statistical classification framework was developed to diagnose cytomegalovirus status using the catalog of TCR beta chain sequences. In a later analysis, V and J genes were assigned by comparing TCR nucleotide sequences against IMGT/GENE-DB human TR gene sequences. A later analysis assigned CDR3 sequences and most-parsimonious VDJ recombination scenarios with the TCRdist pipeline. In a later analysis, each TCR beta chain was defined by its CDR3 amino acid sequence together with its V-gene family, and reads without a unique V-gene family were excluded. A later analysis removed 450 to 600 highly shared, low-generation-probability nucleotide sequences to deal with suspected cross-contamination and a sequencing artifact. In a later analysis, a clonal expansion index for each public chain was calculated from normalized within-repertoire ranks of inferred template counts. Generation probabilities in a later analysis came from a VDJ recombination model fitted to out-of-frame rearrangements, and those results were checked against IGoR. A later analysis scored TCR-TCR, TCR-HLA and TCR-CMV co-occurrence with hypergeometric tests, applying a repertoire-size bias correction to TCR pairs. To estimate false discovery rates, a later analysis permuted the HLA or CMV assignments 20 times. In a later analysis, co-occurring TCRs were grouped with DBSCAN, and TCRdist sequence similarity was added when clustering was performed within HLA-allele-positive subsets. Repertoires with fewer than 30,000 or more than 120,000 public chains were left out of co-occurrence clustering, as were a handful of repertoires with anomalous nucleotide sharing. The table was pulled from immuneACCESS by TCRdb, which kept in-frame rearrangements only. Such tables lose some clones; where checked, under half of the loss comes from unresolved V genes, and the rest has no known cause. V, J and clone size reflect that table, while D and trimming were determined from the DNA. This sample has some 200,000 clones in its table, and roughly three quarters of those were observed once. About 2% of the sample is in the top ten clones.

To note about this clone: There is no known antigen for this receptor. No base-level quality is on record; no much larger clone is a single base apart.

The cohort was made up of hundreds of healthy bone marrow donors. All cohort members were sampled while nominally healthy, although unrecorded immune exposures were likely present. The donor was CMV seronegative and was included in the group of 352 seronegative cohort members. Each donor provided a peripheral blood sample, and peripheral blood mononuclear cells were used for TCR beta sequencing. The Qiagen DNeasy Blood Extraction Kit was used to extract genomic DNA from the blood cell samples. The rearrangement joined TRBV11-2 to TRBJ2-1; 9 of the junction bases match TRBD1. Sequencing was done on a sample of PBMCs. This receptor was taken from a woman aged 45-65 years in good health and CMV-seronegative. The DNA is TGTGCCAGCAGAACTACAGGGGGCCTCCATGTACGCAATGAGCAGTTCTTC. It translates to CASRTTGGLHVRNEQFF.